This TCR beta chain came from a study of HIV-infected patients and healthy controls. TCRdb re-called the 5' RACE reads through MiXCR, storing one row per CDR3 protein. In the table there are about 67,000 distinct CDR3 sequences, about 17% of which are singletons. This clonotype was recorded a few times. Source material: CD4+ T cells from blood. This TCR was sampled from a human donor in good health.

CDR3 bases: TGTGCCAGCAGTTTAGACAGGGGTCCGTACGAGCAGTACTTC. Protein product: CASSLDRGPYEQYF. The gene calls are TRBV27 and TRBJ2-7; 8 bases map to TRBD1. Germline V CDR1 and CDR2: MNHEY, SMNVEV (reference sequence). The CDR3 sequence is 14 residues long. The V segment lost 2 bases and the J segment 4 bases; nucleotides outside the gene matches: 4.